A single sample gave rise to the 24 T cell receptor beta chains below, sequenced in a study of T cell responses to AZD1222 COVID-19 vaccine. The repertoire was sequenced with immunoSEQ multiplex PCR; TCRdb's copy has only in-frame clones and lacks some. The sample has approximately 74,000 clones, roughly 85% seen once. Material: peripheral blood, obtained on day 0 of AZD1222 vaccination. The receptor set was obtained from an adult in good health.

The genes are TRBV7-2 and TRBJ2-1, with unresolved D. There are 15 residues in the CDR3. The V gene lost 1 base and the J gene lost 7 bases, with 14 bases spanning the gap. CDR1 SGHTA and CDR2 FQGNSA come from the germline V gene. The CDR3 loop reads CASSLDWGETNEQFF. The CDR3 coding sequence is TGTGCCAGCAGCTTAGATTGGGGTGAAACGAATGAGCAGTTCTTC.

This chain uses TRBV6-5 with TRBJ1-1; D may be TRBD1 (6 bases). V was pared by 6 bases and J by 3 bases, with 11 bases between. The germline gives CDR1 MNHEY, CDR2 SVGAGI. The CDR3 has 13 amino acids. CDR3 sequence (DNA): TGTGCCAGCAGCCAAGGGGGGCACACTGAAGCTTTCTTT. Protein: CASSQGGHTEAFF.

The chain combines TRBV24-1 with TRBJ2-3, with 10 bases identical to TRBD2. The ends lost 3 bases at V and 7 bases at J; junction bases unmatched: 6. CDR3 length equals 15 residues. Germline V gives CDR1 KGHDR, CDR2 SFDVKD. The CDR3 protein is CATSDTGTSEYTQYF. Written as DNA, the CDR3 is TGTGCCACCAGTGATACCGGGACTAGCGAGTATACGCAGTATTTT.

The chain uses TRBV27 and TRBJ1-3, with a possible D match to TRBD1 (5 bases). V was pared by 5 bases and J by 4 bases, with 12 bases between. CDR1 and CDR2 (germline): MNHEY, SMNVEV (reference sequence). The CDR3 is 14 residues long. In DNA, the CDR3 is TGTGCCAGCAGTGCCGGGGGAAAGGGAAACACCATATATTTT. It specifies CASSAGGKGNTIYF.

This chain joins TRBV9 and TRBJ2-5; D might be TRBD1 or TRBD2, each matching 6 bases. There are 14 residues in the CDR3. Germline lookup yields CDR1 SGDLS and CDR2 YYNGEE. V was shortened by 2 bases and J by 5 bases, with 13 bases between the two germline ends. CDR3: CASSVGGGGETQYF. Here the CDR3 DNA reads TGTGCCAGCAGCGTTGGCGGAGGGGGGGAGACCCAGTACTTC.

The gene calls are TRBV6-5 and TRBJ1-1; D is unresolved. From germline, CDR1 is MNHEY and CDR2 SVGAGI. The CDR3 is made up of 11 amino acids. Trimming removed 3 bases from V and 6 bases from J, with 5 bases in between. This CDR3 is CASSYLAEAFF. In DNA form, the CDR3 reads TGTGCCAGCAGTTATTTAGCTGAAGCTTTCTTT.

This chain links TRBV19 with TRBJ1-1, with TRBD1 matching 8 bases. Germline CDR1 and CDR2: LNHDA and SQIVND (reference sequence). Losses at the gene ends were 3 bases for V and 2 bases for J; bases not matched to a gene: 8. This CDR3 spans 16 amino acids. CDR3 sequence reads: CASSMQGARGNTEAFF. The CDR3 bases are TGTGCCAGTAGTATGCAGGGGGCGCGGGGAAACACTGAAGCTTTCTTT.

The rearrangement joins TRBV27 to TRBJ1-5; TRBD1 might be the D (5 bases). Trimming pared 2 bases from V and 3 bases from J, leaving 14 bases between. In germline, CDR1 is MNHEY, CDR2 SMNVEV (reference sequence). This CDR3 spans 16 amino acids. CDR3 in amino acids: CASSLIGGTDNQPQHF. CDR3 sequence (DNA): TGTGCCAGCAGTTTAATAGGTGGGACGGACAATCAGCCCCAGCATTTT.

The chain uses TRBV12-3 or TRBV12-4 and TRBJ2-5; D gene ambiguous. The CDR3 length is 13 residues. Trimming cost V 2 bases and J 3 bases, with 7 bases left between them. The CDR3 is CASSLSTEETQYF. The CDR3 coding sequence is TGTGCCAGCAGTTTAAGCACGGAAGAGACCCAGTACTTC.

The J gene is TRBJ1-2, the V gene TRBV28; D remains ambiguous. The CDR3 length is 17 residues. CDR1 MDHEN and CDR2 SYDVKM come from the germline V gene. Trimming left V 0 bases short and J 5 bases short, with 19 bases between. For the CDR3, the DNA is TGTGCCAGCAGTTTATGGGTAGCCCCGGGGAACTTGTATGGCTACACCTTC. Encoded protein: CASSLWVAPGNLYGYTF.

This clone was seen repeatedly, ten times or more. The V gene is TRBV27, the J gene TRBJ1-1, with 7 nucleotides matching TRBD1. This CDR3 region has 15 residues. V was pared by 3 bases and J by 1 base, with 5 bases of the junction left unmatched. Germline loops: CDR1 MNHEY, CDR2 SMNVEV (reference sequence). The CDR3 sequence is CASSLGTGANTEAFF. CDR3 coding DNA: TGTGCCAGCAGTTTGGGAACAGGGGCGAACACTGAAGCTTTCTTT.

The chain carries TRBV28 and TRBJ2-7; 9 positions match TRBD1. The junction had 17 bases not matched to a gene; V was cut back by 7 bases and J by 7 bases. Germline-derived CDR1 and CDR2 are MDHEN and SYDVKM. This CDR3 contains 16 residues. CDR3 nucleotides: TGTGCCAGCACTCCCCCGACCGGGACAGGGTCCGGGGAGCAGTACTTC. The encoded protein is CASTPPTGTGSGEQYF.

This chain joins TRBV28 and TRBJ1-2, with TRBD1 identical over 11 bases. The CDR3 sequence is 16 residues long. From germline, CDR1 is MDHEN and CDR2 SYDVKM. The trim removed 5 bases at V and 0 bases at J, leaving 5 bases unmatched. In nucleotides, the CDR3 is TGTGCCAGCAGTAGGACAGGGGGCGCGGCTAACTATGGCTACACCTTC. Its protein product is CASSRTGGAANYGYTF.

The genes are TRBV7-4 and TRBJ2-3; TRBD2 aligns across 12 bases. The germline V gene has CDR1 SGHVT and CDR2 SQSDAQ. This CDR3 spans 19 amino acids. Trimming cost V 4 bases and J 1 base; bases outside gene matches: 12. The CDR3 spells CASSSLAGGPPARTDTQYF. CDR3 coding DNA: TGTGCCAGCAGCTCCCTAGCGGGGGGGCCCCCCGCTCGCACAGATACGCAGTATTTT.

The chain has TRBV6-5 and TRBJ2-7; D might be TRBD1 (6 bases). The germline gives CDR1 MNHEY, CDR2 SVGAGI. The V end was cut by 2 bases, the J end by 2 bases, with 10 bases between. The CDR3 extends over 14 amino acids. In DNA form, the CDR3 reads TGTGCCAGCAGTTACGGGGGCGGTGCCTACGAGCAGTACTTC. This gives the protein CASSYGGGAYEQYF.

CDR3 sequence reads: CASRLGASRYNIQYF. In nucleotides, the CDR3 is TGTGCCAGCAGACTTGGGGCCAGCCGGTACAACATTCAGTACTTC. The V and J genes are TRBV27 and TRBJ2-4; a weak D match, TRBD1 (5 bases). V lost 6 bases and J 7 bases, leaving 19 bases between the germline ends. Germline V gene data show CDR1 as MNHEY and CDR2 as SMNVEV (reference sequence). The CDR3 totals 15 residues.

On this clone: Mismatch with germline at one junction end may stem from a read error. The chain combines TRBV5-6 with TRBJ2-5, with 11 nucleotides matching TRBD1. The germline gives CDR1 SGHDT, CDR2 YYEEEE. The CDR3 covers 13 residues. Here the CDR3 DNA reads TGTGCCAGCAGCGATCCGGGACAGGGGGTTGAAGACTTC. Residues: CASSDPGQGVEDF. Drawing the rest from reference TRBV5-6 and TRBJ2-5, the complete variable domain is DAGVTQSPTHLIKTRGQQVTLRCSPKSGHDTVSWYQQALGQGPQFIFQYYEEEERQRGNFPDRFSGHQFPNYSSELNVNALLLGDSALYLCASSDPGQGVEDFGPGTRLLVL.

V usage is TRBV7-3 and J usage is TRBJ2-1, with 7 bases matching TRBD2. This CDR3 is 13 amino acids long. Germline V gene lookup returns CDR1 SGHTA and CDR2 FQGTGA. J gave up 6 bases and V 5 bases, and 4 bases lay outside the gene matches. The CDR3 region has the DNA TGTGCCAGCAGCCCTACTAGCGCCAATGAGCAGTTCTTC. It yields the protein CASSPTSANEQFF.

The chain carries TRBV11-2 and TRBJ1-6; TRBD1 matches 8 bases. The CDR3 totals 13 residues. J was trimmed by 9 bases and V by 5 bases; bases with no gene match: 3. Germline V gives CDR1 SGHAT, CDR2 FQNNGV. The CDR3 DNA follows: TGTGCCAGCAGCGGACAGGGTGGTTCACCCCTCCACTTT. It encodes CASSGQGGSPLHF. The variable domain in full, with the rest retrieved from reference TRBV11-2 and TRBJ1-6, is EAGVAQSPRYKIIEKRQSVAFWCNPISGHATLYWYQQILGQGPKLLIQFQNNGVVDDSQLPKDRFSAERLKGVDSTLKIQPAKLEDSAVYLCASSGQGGSPLHFGNGTRLTVT.

This clone was detected a few times. The CDR3 coding sequence is TGCAGCACTCGGACAGCAAGCGAGCAGTACTTC. The encoded protein is CSTRTASEQYF. This chain links TRBV29-1 with TRBJ2-7; a weak D match, TRBD1 (6 bases). In germline, CDR1 is SQVTM, CDR2 ANQGSEA. This CDR3 has 11 residues. V lost 8 bases and J 6 bases, leaving 14 bases between the germline ends.

The chain uses TRBV28 and TRBJ1-2, with D hard to call. Deletions cut 3 bases from V and 4 bases from J, with 15 bases between. From germline, CDR1 is MDHEN and CDR2 SYDVKM. The CDR3 totals 15 residues. The CDR3 is CASSLVSGRSYGYTF. The CDR3 DNA is TGTGCCAGCAGTTTGGTTTCCGGGAGGAGCTATGGCTACACCTTC.

Written as DNA, the CDR3 is TGTGCCAGCAGAACTACCTCTGGAGGGTCGGGGGAGACCCAGTACTTC. It yields the protein CASRTTSGGSGETQYF. The chain has TRBV11-2 and TRBJ2-5, with a weak D call TRBD2 (6 bases). The V end lost 6 bases, the J end lost 5 bases, and 22 bases lay between the germline ends. CDR3 length: 16 amino acids. Germline CDR1 and CDR2: SGHAT and FQNNGV.

The J gene is TRBJ2-5, the V gene TRBV27, with a weak D call TRBD1 (6 bases). Germline V gene data show CDR1 as MNHEY and CDR2 as SMNVEV (reference sequence). V was trimmed by 0 bases and J by 2 bases, leaving 7 bases between them. The CDR3 covers 14 residues. CDR3 sequence (DNA): TGTGCCAGCAGTTTATCGACAGGACAAGAGACCCAGTACTTC. This sequence encodes CASSLSTGQETQYF.

The chain combines TRBV24-1 with TRBJ2-7; 7 nucleotides align to TRBD1. V shed 5 bases and J 5 bases; nucleotides not matched to a gene: 5. The CDR3 totals 13 residues. Per the germline V gene, CDR1 is KGHDR and CDR2 is SFDVKD. Written as DNA, the CDR3 is TGTGCCACCAGTGCCCCCCAGGGGGACGAGCAGTACTTC. Translated, it gives CATSAPQGDEQYF.